This T cell receptor (beta chain) was sequenced during a study of vaccination effects on CD4 cells after COVID-19. The overall study: Post-vaccine sampling took place a median of 72 days after the second dose.

About this clone itself: The antigen is undetermined.

Sequencing was performed with immunoSEQ multiplex PCR; in TCRdb, only in-frame clones are kept and a portion is missing. Counted here are 70,000 or so clones, roughly 73% occurring once; the ten biggest clones make up about 2.5%. When around 10 days of culture had elapsed, CD4+ T cells were isolated. Two-dose vaccination with either BNT162b2 or mRNA-1273 was given to the participants. None of the vaccinated had previously contracted SARS-CoV-2, and their nucleocapsid antibodies tested negative. Cultures received IL-2 medium that replaced half the medium on days 3 and 7. The V segment lost 4 bases and the J segment 1 base; nucleotides outside the gene matches: 6. CDR1 is SGDLS, CDR2 YYNGEE, per germline. The CDR3 sequence is 15 residues long.

The chain combines TRBV9 with TRBJ2-5; 8 bases are shared with TRBD2. The sequence was obtained from a human donor who received a COVID-19 vaccine. Sequences were derived from CD4+ T cells from PBMCs cultured without peptide, sampled after COVID-19 vaccination. The CDR3: CASSLNGGVQETQYF. Written as DNA, the CDR3 is TGTGCCAGCAGCCTCAACGGGGGGGTCCAAGAGACCCAGTACTTC.